Described below is a single T cell receptor beta chain sequence and its context. This clone was observed a handful of times. Its target antigen remains unknown. Base qualities are not provided; no much larger clone lies one nucleotide away. This sample is part of a study of beta chain features in type 1 diabetes (dated by TCRdb to between 2018 and 2020). In terms of the full investigation: Mean age, gender distribution, total cell number and subset yield did not differ between patients and healthy donors. Naive and central memory subsets were obtained from all 30 or so donors, but regulatory and stem cell-like memory subsets were isolated from only 8 patients and roughly 8 healthy donors. A total of 90 million to 140 million sorted cells were examined across all samples, and RNA yield correlated strongly with the number of cells per subset. In the study, recently diagnosed type 1 diabetes patients and matched healthy donors were compared on the TCRB repertoires of their sorted circulating CD4+ T cell subsets.

Trimming takes 1 base from V and 5 bases from J, and the germline ends sit 8 bases apart. From the cysteine through the phenylalanine, the CDR3 covers 14 amino acids. Only the CDR3 part of the read is kept: 42 bases, read in frame from the first base. CDR1 SGHNT and CDR2 YENEEA were looked up in the germline V gene. Each donor gave one peripheral blood draw, averaging approximately 0.12 L, which was collected into heparinised tubes. Using a panel that included CD45RO, CCR7, CD25, CD127, CD95 and CD27, naive, central memory, regulatory and stem cell-like memory CD4+ T cells were sorted on a BD FACSAria II. All sorted populations exceeded 95% purity. Right away, PBMCs were isolated by Lymphoprep density gradient centrifugation and were stained directly, with no culture step. To minimize batch effects, samples were stained and sorted in pairs, one healthy donor with one patient per experiment. The High Capacity cDNA Reverse Transcription Kit was used to reverse transcribe all of the isolated RNA, meaning that expressed TCRB transcripts were what got sequenced. Naive, central memory and regulatory T cell samples underwent deep immunoSEQ sequencing, averaging around 4 million total reads per sample. Sorted cells were lysed in RLT buffer, and RNA was extracted using DNase-treated RNeasy Micro or Mini kits according to cell number. Each cell subset was processed on its own to prevent cross-contamination, while patient and healthy donor samples were processed together. The immunoSEQ multiplex PCR was used to amplify TCRB sequences from cDNA, yielding 87-bp fragments that span the CDR3 region. Sequencing of the amplicons was done on the Illumina HiSeq platform. Processing in the source paper ran as follows. Synthetic template baselines were used to correct PCR bias computationally, reads within Hamming distance 2 were collapsed, and singletons that could not be merged were discarded. Reads were aligned against IMGT so that V, D and J genes, CDR3 length and insertions or deletions at six rearrangement sites could be assigned. Within each subset, clonotype counts were normalized to the number of sorted cells before true diversity and Gini coefficients were calculated with the tcR R package. The overlap coefficient, calculated on TCRB nucleotide sequences, was used to quantify repertoire sharing. Held by TCRdb, this immuneACCESS table contains in-frame sequences only and omits some clones. Under half of the omission traces to an unresolved V gene where checked; the cause of the rest is unknown. Clone size and the V and J calls come from that table; the DNA yielded D and trimming. Here the sample has under 200,000 clones; around 8.5% occur a single time. Nearly 0.65% of the sample comes from the top ten.

Overall results and qualifications from the work: A moderate but significant shortening of TCRB CDR3 length was observed in type 1 diabetes patients in all four CD4+ subsets. Only small numbers of individuals were included in the HLA sub-analyses, which left unresolved whether HLA type had any influence on TCRB rearrangement. Naive, central memory and regulatory TCRB repertoires appeared more similar among patients than among healthy donors. Because cDNA was sequenced instead of genomic DNA, highly expressing activated cells could be over-represented, though the groups showed no difference in activation or CD3 levels. PCR might favor shorter templates, but patient and control samples were amplified and corrected together, so any skew would affect both groups equally. At VDJ recombination sites, patients with type 1 diabetes made fewer insertions and deleted more nucleotides, a pattern implying thymic rearrangement abnormalities.

Sequenced material: central memory CD4+ T cells from blood. The rearranged chain carries TRBV11-3 and TRBJ2-2; no D gene call is confident. The clonotype originates from a man younger than 30 in good health. CDR3 sequence: CASSLGVSTGELFF. The nucleotide sequence is given as TGTGCCAGCAGCTTAGGAGTTTCGACCGGGGAGCTGTTTTTT.